This T cell receptor (beta chain) is drawn from a study of blood T cell repertoires in COVID-19. This clone is a singleton in its sample. Assay used: immunoSEQ multiplex PCR; TCRdb lists only in-frame clones, some missing. The repertoire has approximately 350,000 clones, approximately 82% of them found once; the top ten carry around 3%. The sequence came from a man aged 25 to 40 with active or convalescent COVID-19. The sequencing sample was made of peripheral blood.

The CDR3 region has the DNA TGTGCCAGCAGTCCCATCCTAGGACTGGGGTCTAACTATGGCTACACCTTC. Residues: CASSPILGLGSNYGYTF. The chain carries TRBV6-6 and TRBJ1-2; D call uncertain. Per germline, CDR1 MNHNY and CDR2 SVGAGI (reference sequence). V gave up 5 bases and J gave up 0 bases, with 19 bases separating them. This CDR3 comprises 17 residues.